This entry lists 22 T cell receptor beta chains sequenced from one sample in a study of blood T cell repertoires in COVID-19. Profiling relied on immunoSEQ multiplex PCR, and the TCRdb table lists in-frame clones only, not all of them. The sample carries approximately 300,000 clones, over 90% recorded once. The specimen was PBMCs or T cells enriched from blood (not recorded which). These receptors were taken from a woman in her twenties or thirties who had been exposed to COVID-19.

The rearrangement joins TRBV18 to TRBJ1-3, with D unresolved. The CDR3 loop spans 14 amino acids. Trimming shortened V by 4 bases and J by 0 bases, and 7 bases separated the two germline ends. Germline loops: CDR1 KGHSH, CDR2 LQKENI. CDR3 sequence reads: CASSRESSGNTIYF. In DNA form, the CDR3 reads TGTGCCAGCTCACGTGAGAGCTCTGGAAACACCATATATTTT.

The count of this clone is one. The chain combines TRBV19 with TRBJ1-6, with 10 bases lining up with TRBD1. Germline V CDR1 and CDR2: LNHDA, SQIVND (reference sequence). With V trimmed by 5 bases and J by 9 bases, 25 bases remained unmatched. This CDR3 contains 21 residues. The CDR3 DNA reads as TGTGCCAGTAGTTCCGGGTCCGCTTTTAGGACAGGGGGTTTTCGACTTTCACCCCTCCACTTT. Translation gives CASSSGSAFRTGGFRLSPLHF.

This clone was recorded only once. In DNA, the CDR3 is TGTGCCTGGGCCATAGGGAGCGGGGAAACAGATACGCAGTATTTT. This codes for CAWAIGSGETDTQYF. V is TRBV30 and J is TRBJ2-3; TRBD2 matches at 7 bases. Germline CDR1 and CDR2: GTSNPN and SVGIG (reference sequence). After removal of 5 bases from V and 3 bases from J, the junction contained 11 bases not matched to a gene. This CDR3 spans 15 amino acids.

V is TRBV7-9 and J is TRBJ1-6, with 10 bases matching TRBD1. The V segment lost 0 bases and the J segment 9 bases; nucleotides outside the gene matches: 5. The CDR3 length is 16 residues. Germline V gene data show CDR1 as SEHNR and CDR2 as FQNEAQ (reference sequence). For the CDR3, the DNA is TGTGCCAGCAGCTTAGCGCGGGGGACAGGGGTTTCACCCCTCCACTTT. Amino acids: CASSLARGTGVSPLHF.

This chain joins TRBV9 and TRBJ2-2; tentative D call: TRBD1 (6 bases). The CDR3 covers 15 residues. V was pared by 4 bases and J by 0 bases, with 10 bases between. Germline values: CDR1 SGDLS, CDR2 YYNGEE. The CDR3 protein is CASSHDRSNTGELFF. The CDR3 bases are TGTGCCAGCAGCCACGACAGGTCGAACACCGGGGAGCTGTTTTTT.

A single count supports this clone. The CDR3 nucleotides are TGTGCCAGTAGTCGAACAGCTTATGCTAGCACAGATACGCAGTATTTT. Residues: CASSRTAYASTDTQYF. J is TRBJ2-3 and V is TRBV19, with D hard to call. The length of the CDR3 is 16 residues. Germline CDR1 reads LNHDA; CDR2 reads SQIVND (reference sequence). Deletions cut 5 bases from V and 0 bases from J, with 15 bases between. Complete variable domain (other parts from reference TRBV19 and TRBJ2-3): DGGITQSPKYLFRKEGQNVTLSCEQNLNHDAMYWYRQDPGQGLRLIYYSQIVNDFQKGDIAEGYSVSREKKESFPLTVTSAQKNPTAFYLCASSRTAYASTDTQYFGPGTRLTVL.

The chain couples TRBV6-6 to TRBJ2-7; TRBD1 is a possible D gene (6 bases). The V and J ends lost 6 bases and 2 bases respectively, with 8 bases between them. This CDR3 is 12 amino acids long. Germline assignment: CDR1 MNHNY and CDR2 SVGAGI (reference sequence). The CDR3 spells CASRWDTYEQYF. CDR3 bases: TGTGCCAGCAGATGGGACACCTACGAGCAGTACTTC.

The CDR3 nucleotides read TGTGCCAGCAGGTGGTGGGGGCTCTATGGCTACACCTTC. Its protein is CASRWWGLYGYTF. The chain has TRBV5-4 and TRBJ1-2, with a tentative D call TRBD1 (6 bases). The CDR3 contains 13 residues. V was cut by 5 bases and J by 4 bases, with 12 bases left in between. The V gene's germline CDR1 is SGHNT and CDR2 YYREEE (reference sequence). Drawing the rest from reference TRBV5-4 and TRBJ1-2, the complete variable domain is ETGVTQSPTHLIKTRGQQVTLRCSSQSGHNTVSWYQQALGQGPQFIFQYYREEENGRGNFPPRFSGLQFPNYSSELNVNALELDDSALYLCASRWWGLYGYTFGSGTRLTVV.

The DNA for the CDR3 is TGCGCCAGCAGTTATCTGGCCGGGACAGGGACTTCACCCCTCCACTTT. Its protein is CASSYLAGTGTSPLHF. The V gene is TRBV5-1, the J gene TRBJ1-6, with 9 bases identical to TRBD1. Germline V gives CDR1 SGHRS, CDR2 YFSETQ. The CDR3 runs to 16 residues. Germline trimming cut 5 bases from V and 9 bases from J; bases unmatched to any gene: 12.

The J gene is TRBJ1-1, the V gene TRBV11-2; unclear D gene. With 1 base removed from V and 8 bases from J, the gap between germline ends came to 8 bases. CDR1 SGHAT and CDR2 FQNNGV come from the germline V gene. This CDR3 spans 12 amino acids. This CDR3 reads CASSLVGTEAFF. The CDR3, as DNA: TGTGCCAGCAGCTTAGTGGGCACAGAAGCTTTCTTT.

The chain links TRBV5-1 to TRBJ2-7; 7 bases align to TRBD1. V gave up 6 bases and J gave up 1 base; unmatched junction bases: 4. Germline CDR1 is SGHRS and CDR2 is YFSETQ. CDR3 length equals 13 residues. The CDR3 DNA reads as TGCGCCAGCACCGGACAGGATTCCTACGAGCAGTACTTC. As protein: CASTGQDSYEQYF.

This clone showed up just once. The genes are TRBV5-5 and TRBJ1-6, with D possibly matching TRBD1 (6 bases). V was cut by 7 bases and J by 5 bases, with 13 bases left in between. CDR1 and CDR2 from the germline V gene are SGHKS and YYEKEE (reference sequence). The length of the CDR3 is 14 residues. The CDR3 region is CASRHRADNSPLHF. Written as DNA, the CDR3 is TGTGCCAGCCGTCACAGGGCGGATAATTCACCCCTCCACTTT.

The rearrangement links TRBV12-3 or TRBV12-4 to TRBJ2-3; no reliable D call. Trimming took 5 bases from V and 2 from J, leaving 8 bases between them. The CDR3 runs 13 residues. This CDR3 reads CASSLLITDTQYF. The CDR3 coding sequence is TGTGCCAGCAGTCTACTAATCACAGATACGCAGTATTTT.

This clone was found once. The chain recombines TRBV7-6 with TRBJ2-5; TRBD2 agrees at 10 bases. The germline gives CDR1 SGHVS, CDR2 FNYEAQ. The junction had 11 bases not matched to a gene; V was cut back by 6 bases and J by 4 bases. This CDR3 spans 16 amino acids. The CDR3 region has the DNA TGTGCCAGCAGTCGGCCTAGCGGGGGCGTTGGAGAGACCCAGTACTTC. It yields the protein CASSRPSGGVGETQYF.

This clone was observed a handful of times. The genes are TRBV5-1 and TRBJ1-1; 7 positions match TRBD1. Germline CDR1 reads SGHRS; CDR2 reads YFSETQ. The CDR3 is 15 amino acids. V shed 2 bases, J shed 1 base, and the junction held 5 bases outside the gene matches. The CDR3 region has the DNA TGCGCCAGCAGCTTATCGGGACAGCAGAACACTGAAGCTTTCTTT. The encoded protein is CASSLSGQQNTEAFF.

V is TRBV7-3 and J is TRBJ2-5, with 12 bases fitting TRBD2. V dropped 6 bases and J dropped 5; count of bases not matched to a gene: 1. There are 13 residues in the CDR3. CDR1 is SGHTA, CDR2 FQGTGA, per germline. CDR3 protein: CASSTSGGETQYF. The CDR3 nucleotides read TGTGCCAGCAGTACTAGCGGGGGGGAGACCCAGTACTTC.

The CDR3 region is CASSLVGQGGIGYTF. CDR3 DNA sequence: TGTGCCAGCAGCTTAGTGGGACAGGGCGGGATTGGCTACACCTTC. This chain joins TRBV7-6 and TRBJ1-2, with 9 bases lining up with TRBD1. Germline V gene data show CDR1 as SGHVS and CDR2 as FNYEAQ. The CDR3 totals 15 residues. Trimming at V came to 1 base and at J to 7 bases, leaving 7 bases not matched to a gene. Together with reference TRBV7-6 and TRBJ1-2, the CDR3 gives the full variable domain: GAGVSQSPRYKVTKRGQDVALRCDPISGHVSLYWYRQALGQGPEFLTYFNYEAQQDKSGLPNDRFSAERPEGSISTLTIQRTEQRDSAMYRCASSLVGQGGIGYTFGSGTRLTVV.

The chain recombines TRBV19 with TRBJ1-2; TRBD1 might be the D (5 bases). V lost 3 bases, J lost 3 bases, and 8 bases lay in between. The CDR3 contains 13 residues. Germline values: CDR1 LNHDA, CDR2 SQIVND (reference sequence). Here the CDR3 DNA reads TGTGCCAGTAGTATTGGCAGGGACTATGGCTACACCTTC. It yields the protein CASSIGRDYGYTF.

The rearrangement joins TRBV7-9 to TRBJ1-4; 7 nucleotides line up with TRBD1. Per the germline V gene, CDR1 is SEHNR and CDR2 is FQNEAQ (reference sequence). The CDR3 contains 15 residues. After removal of 6 bases from V and 4 bases from J, the junction contained 8 bases not matched to a gene. Here the CDR3 DNA reads TGTGCCAGCAGTCACAGGGGACAGTATAATGAAAAACTGTTTTTT. Its translation is CASSHRGQYNEKLFF.

The chain carries TRBV2 and TRBJ2-7, with 9 bases lining up with TRBD1. The V segment lost 4 bases and the J segment 3 bases; nucleotides outside the gene matches: 4. This CDR3 region has 14 residues. In germline, CDR1 is SNHLY, CDR2 FYNNEI. The CDR3 is CASSGGTGNYEQYF. Written as DNA, the CDR3 is TGTGCCAGCAGTGGGGGGACAGGGAACTACGAGCAGTACTTC.

The chain recombines TRBV11-2 with TRBJ1-1, with D unresolved. V shed 5 bases and J shed 6 bases, with 16 bases lying between them. Germline CDR1 SGHAT, CDR2 FQNNGV. This CDR3 spans 14 amino acids. The CDR3 sequence: CASSPEGDQAEAFF. CDR3 bases: TGTGCCAGCAGCCCTGAGGGCGACCAGGCTGAAGCTTTCTTT.

The genes are TRBV9 and TRBJ2-6, with a tentative D call TRBD2 (5 bases). CDR1 is SGDLS and CDR2 is YYNGEE in the germline V gene. Trimming pared 4 bases from V and 4 bases from J, leaving 15 bases between. This CDR3 spans 16 amino acids. The chain's CDR3 is CASSPRGLGGANVLTF. The CDR3 DNA reads TGTGCCAGCAGCCCCCGCGGGCTAGGGGGGGCCAACGTCCTGACTTTC.